A selection of T cell receptor beta chains follows, all from one sample in a study of cytomegalovirus exposure and HLA in healthy donors. Only in-frame clones appear in the TCRdb table, and some are missing; sequencing was by immunoSEQ multiplex PCR. Of approximately 200,000 clones listed, approximately 78% were seen once; the top ten hold 6.5%. Sequenced sample: PBMCs. Receptors were obtained from a woman aged 50 to 60 in good health and CMV-seropositive. Each CDR3 is given with its conserved first and last residue. A D gene is named only where the DNA matches it firmly. A row's size may be missing; if present it is once, few, many or a size class.

J gene: TRBJ1-1; clone size: -; D gene: -; V gene: TRBV28; CDR3 protein: CASRGVTEAFF; CDR3 DNA: TGTGCCAGTAGGGGTGTCACTGAAGCTTTCTTT
J gene: TRBJ1-4; clone size: -; D gene: TRBD1; V gene: TRBV7-9; CDR3 protein: CASSSTRTGADEKLFF; CDR3 DNA: TGTGCCAGCAGCTCCACCCGGACAGGGGCGGATGAAAAACTGTTTTTT
J gene: TRBJ2-7; clone size: few; D gene: -; V gene: TRBV6-6; CDR3 protein: CASSYSGGRQIYEQYF; CDR3 DNA: TGTGCCAGCAGTTACTCCGGAGGCCGTCAGATCTACGAGCAGTACTTC
J gene: TRBJ1-4; clone size: few; D gene: -; V gene: TRBV4-3; CDR3 protein: CASSQEYQGREKLFF; CDR3 DNA: TGCGCCAGCAGCCAAGAATACCAGGGTAGAGAAAAACTGTTTTTT
J gene: TRBJ1-6; clone size: few; D gene: -; V gene: TRBV27; CDR3 protein: CASRRIGSPLHF; CDR3 DNA: TGTGCCAGCAGGCGGATCGGCTCACCCCTCCACTTT
J gene: TRBJ1-2; clone size: -; D gene: -; V gene: TRBV28; CDR3 protein: CASSIPSAARAYGYTF; CDR3 DNA: TGTGCCAGCAGTATCCCCTCCGCGGCCAGAGCCTATGGCTACACCTTC
J gene: TRBJ2-3; clone size: -; D gene: -; V gene: TRBV19; CDR3 protein: CASSTRQVLTRDTQYF; CDR3 DNA: TGTGCCAGTAGTACCCGACAGGTCCTTACCCGGGATACGCAGTATTTT
J gene: TRBJ2-7; clone size: -; D gene: TRBD1; V gene: TRBV6-1; CDR3 protein: CAGGQGALEQYF; CDR3 DNA: TGTGCCGGGGGACAGGGGGCCTTGGAGCAGTACTTC
J gene: TRBJ2-2; clone size: -; D gene: -; V gene: TRBV19; CDR3 protein: CASRLLHTGHTGELFF; CDR3 DNA: TGTGCCAGTCGACTCTTACACACAGGGCATACCGGGGAGCTGTTTTTT
J gene: TRBJ2-5; clone size: -; D gene: TRBD2; V gene: TRBV5-1; CDR3 protein: CASSLGLAGTRAQYF; CDR3 DNA: TGCGCCAGCAGCTTAGGACTAGCGGGTACCCGGGCCCAGTACTTC
J gene: TRBJ2-3; clone size: -; D gene: -; V gene: TRBV7-6; CDR3 protein: CASSLRRVRGRNTDTQYF; CDR3 DNA: TGTGCCAGCAGCTTAAGACGAGTTAGGGGGAGAAACACAGATACGCAGTATTTT
J gene: TRBJ2-4; clone size: -; D gene: TRBD1; V gene: TRBV27; CDR3 protein: CASSLYPGQGLQNIQYF; CDR3 DNA: TGTGCCAGCAGTCTATACCCGGGACAGGGCCTTCAAAACATTCAGTACTTC
J gene: TRBJ1-5; clone size: -; D gene: -; V gene: TRBV7-2; CDR3 protein: CASSPGGKGNQPQHF; CDR3 DNA: TGTGCCAGCAGCCCCGGGGGTAAAGGCAATCAGCCCCAGCATTTT
J gene: TRBJ2-7; clone size: -; D gene: -; V gene: TRBV19; CDR3 protein: CATSGHPFYEQYF; CDR3 DNA: TGTGCCACCTCGGGACACCCTTTCTACGAGCAGTACTTC
J gene: TRBJ2-5; clone size: -; D gene: -; V gene: TRBV9; CDR3 protein: CASSVSRAGSETQYF; CDR3 DNA: TGTGCCAGCAGCGTAAGCCGTGCGGGCTCAGAGACCCAGTACTTC
J gene: TRBJ1-6; clone size: -; D gene: -; V gene: TRBV7-2; CDR3 protein: CASSLGVVTYNSPLHF; CDR3 DNA: TGTGCCAGCAGCTTAGGCGTCGTTACTTATAATTCACCCCTCCACTTT
J gene: TRBJ1-1; clone size: -; D gene: -; V gene: TRBV5-4; CDR3 protein: CASSKFLSGTEAFF; CDR3 DNA: TGTGCCAGCAGCAAGTTCCTGAGTGGCACTGAAGCTTTCTTT
J gene: TRBJ1-2; clone size: -; D gene: TRBD1; V gene: TRBV10-3; CDR3 protein: CAIRLDRDYGYTF; CDR3 DNA: TGTGCCATCAGACTCGACAGGGACTATGGCTACACCTTC
J gene: TRBJ2-5; clone size: -; D gene: TRBD1; V gene: TRBV10-3; CDR3 protein: CAISGQGAETQYF; CDR3 DNA: TGTGCCATCAGCGGACAGGGGGCAGAGACCCAGTACTTC
J gene: TRBJ2-2; clone size: -; D gene: -; V gene: TRBV25-1; CDR3 protein: CASTAPGTGELFF; CDR3 DNA: TGTGCCAGCACGGCGCCGGGCACCGGGGAGCTGTTTTTT
J gene: TRBJ1-1; clone size: -; D gene: -; V gene: TRBV27; CDR3 protein: CASSSSGAGDTEAFF; CDR3 DNA: TGTGCCAGCAGTTCATCAGGGGCGGGGGACACTGAAGCTTTCTTT
J gene: TRBJ2-5; clone size: -; D gene: -; V gene: TRBV14; CDR3 protein: CASSINAGTQYF; CDR3 DNA: TGTGCCAGTTCTATCAACGCGGGGACCCAGTACTTC
J gene: TRBJ2-7; clone size: once; D gene: TRBD2; V gene: TRBV2; CDR3 protein: CASTRGGIPAYEQYF; CDR3 DNA: TGTGCCAGCACTCGGGGAGGGATCCCAGCCTACGAGCAGTACTTC
J gene: TRBJ1-5; clone size: -; D gene: -; V gene: TRBV2; CDR3 protein: CASSRELSNQPQHF; CDR3 DNA: TGTGCCAGCAGCAGGGAACTTAGCAATCAGCCCCAGCATTTT
J gene: TRBJ2-7; clone size: -; D gene: -; V gene: TRBV18; CDR3 protein: CASSPPRGLYEQYF; CDR3 DNA: TGTGCCAGCTCACCACCCAGGGGCCTCTACGAGCAGTACTTC
J gene: TRBJ1-2; clone size: -; D gene: -; V gene: TRBV27; CDR3 protein: CASSSQDSYGYTF; CDR3 DNA: TGTGCCAGCAGTTCTCAGGACAGCTATGGCTACACCTTC
J gene: TRBJ2-1; clone size: -; D gene: -; V gene: TRBV7-2; CDR3 protein: CASSANPERYNEQFF; CDR3 DNA: TGTGCCAGCAGCGCCAACCCCGAGCGATACAATGAGCAGTTCTTC
J gene: TRBJ1-5; clone size: -; D gene: -; V gene: TRBV5-6; CDR3 protein: CASSTDGGLGQPQHF; CDR3 DNA: TGTGCCAGCAGCACCGACGGAGGTCTAGGGCAGCCCCAGCATTTT
J gene: TRBJ1-5; clone size: -; D gene: TRBD1; V gene: TRBV19; CDR3 protein: CASRPMTGVDQPQHF; CDR3 DNA: TGTGCCAGTAGACCCATGACAGGGGTGGATCAGCCCCAGCATTTT
J gene: TRBJ2-7; clone size: -; D gene: TRBD2; V gene: TRBV5-6; CDR3 protein: CASSLRGGQNEQYF; CDR3 DNA: TGTGCCAGCAGCCTGAGGGGAGGGCAGAACGAGCAGTACTTC
J gene: TRBJ2-5; clone size: -; D gene: TRBD2; V gene: TRBV11-2; CDR3 protein: CASSASSGVRGAQYF; CDR3 DNA: TGTGCCAGCAGCGCCTCTAGCGGGGTCAGAGGGGCCCAGTACTTC
J gene: TRBJ1-1; clone size: -; D gene: -; V gene: TRBV7-9; CDR3 protein: CASSLGETEAFF; CDR3 DNA: TGTGCCAGCAGCTTAGGGGAGACTGAAGCTTTCTTT
J gene: TRBJ2-7; clone size: once; D gene: TRBD2; V gene: TRBV6-1; CDR3 protein: CASIQRELREQYF; CDR3 DNA: TGTGCCAGCATCCAGCGGGAGTTAAGAGAGCAGTACTTC
J gene: TRBJ1-6; clone size: once; D gene: TRBD1; V gene: TRBV7-8; CDR3 protein: CASRPRDRGLSSSYNSPLHF; CDR3 DNA: TGTGCCAGCAGGCCCCGGGACAGGGGCTTGTCGAGCTCCTATAATTCACCCCTCCACTTT
J gene: TRBJ2-7; clone size: -; D gene: TRBD1; V gene: TRBV6-5; CDR3 protein: CASSYSQGSPYEQYF; CDR3 DNA: TGTGCCAGCAGTTACTCACAGGGGTCCCCCTACGAGCAGTACTTC
J gene: TRBJ2-3; clone size: -; D gene: TRBD2; V gene: TRBV28; CDR3 protein: CASSLRDRLAGDTDTQYF; CDR3 DNA: TGTGCCAGCAGCCTCCGAGATAGACTAGCGGGGGACACAGATACGCAGTATTTT
J gene: TRBJ1-2; clone size: -; D gene: -; V gene: TRBV11-2; CDR3 protein: CASSLVQGGYTF; CDR3 DNA: TGTGCCAGCAGCTTAGTCCAGGGAGGCTACACCTTC
J gene: TRBJ2-1; clone size: -; D gene: TRBD2; V gene: TRBV5-1; CDR3 protein: CASSFGWGEGNEQFF; CDR3 DNA: TGCGCCAGCAGCTTCGGATGGGGGGAGGGGAATGAGCAGTTCTTC
J gene: TRBJ2-2; clone size: -; D gene: TRBD2; V gene: TRBV5-4; CDR3 protein: CASSSGTSGNTGELFF; CDR3 DNA: TGTGCCAGCAGCTCGGGGACTAGCGGGAACACCGGGGAGCTGTTTTTT
J gene: TRBJ2-7; clone size: -; D gene: TRBD2; V gene: TRBV4-3; CDR3 protein: CASSRLAGGLYEQYF; CDR3 DNA: TGCGCCAGCAGCCGACTAGCGGGGGGACTCTACGAGCAGTACTTC
J gene: TRBJ1-3; clone size: once; D gene: -; V gene: TRBV6-1; CDR3 protein: CASSEVSSGNTIYF; CDR3 DNA: TGTGCCAGCAGTGAAGTCAGCTCTGGAAACACCATATATTTT
J gene: TRBJ2-1; clone size: -; D gene: TRBD2; V gene: TRBV2; CDR3 protein: CASREFGTSTYNEQFF; CDR3 DNA: TGTGCCAGCAGGGAGTTCGGGACTAGTACCTACAATGAGCAGTTCTTC
J gene: TRBJ2-1; clone size: -; D gene: TRBD1; V gene: TRBV5-1; CDR3 protein: CASSSGTVYNEQFF; CDR3 DNA: TGCGCCAGCAGCTCCGGGACAGTTTACAATGAGCAGTTCTTC
J gene: TRBJ1-2; clone size: few; D gene: TRBD1; V gene: TRBV7-9; CDR3 protein: CASSRTGSGYTF; CDR3 DNA: TGTGCCAGCAGCCGGACAGGGAGTGGCTACACCTTC